The 19 T cell receptor beta chains below were found in one sample sequenced in a study of identical twins. MiXCR, applied by TCRdb to the 5' RACE reads, yields one record per CDR3 protein. This repertoire shows 400,000 to 500,000 distinct CDR3 sequences, 18% found once; its top ten account for roughly an eighth. The sequenced sample was naive T cells sorted from blood. The receptor source for this set is a man aged 45-65 years in good health.

This chain links TRBV20-1 with TRBJ1-1, with D tentatively TRBD1 (5 bases). The germline V gene has CDR1 DFQATT and CDR2 SNEGSKA (reference sequence). CDR3 length: 13 residues. Deletions cut 4 bases from V and 5 bases from J, with 14 bases between. CDR3 residues: CSAKFLGETEAFF. CDR3 bases: TGCAGTGCTAAGTTCTTAGGGGAGACTGAAGCTTTCTTT.

V gene TRBV7-6 combines with J gene TRBJ2-2, with TRBD2 identical over 8 bases. The CDR3 runs 20 residues. J lost 2 bases, V lost 1 base, and 15 bases had no gene match. Germline CDR1 is SGHVS and CDR2 is FNYEAQ. CDR3 in DNA: TGTGCCAGCAGCTTAGTGTTGCTAGCGGGTTTGAAATCCAACACCGGGGAGCTGTTTTTT. Protein product: CASSLVLLAGLKSNTGELFF.

This chain connects TRBV5-1 to TRBJ2-1; D not certain. The CDR3 is 13 amino acids. CDR1 and CDR2 from the germline V gene are SGHRS and YFSETQ. Trimming pared 2 bases from V and 6 bases from J, leaving 9 bases between. CDR3 in DNA: TGCGCCAGCAGCTTTACAGTTTCCAATGAGCAGTTCTTC. Its translation: CASSFTVSNEQFF.

V usage is TRBV20-1 and J usage is TRBJ2-5, with a possible D match to TRBD2 (5 bases). This CDR3 has 13 amino acids. Trimming stripped 6 bases from V and 4 bases from J, with 15 bases between. Per the germline V gene, CDR1 is DFQATT and CDR2 is SNEGSKA (reference sequence). The CDR3 spells CSAALSGRETQYF. CDR3 in DNA: TGCAGTGCCGCGCTCTCGGGAAGAGAGACCCAGTACTTC.

This clonotype was picked up a small number of times. The CDR3 sequence is CASNLESGNTIYF. CDR3 DNA sequence: TGTGCCAGCAACCTAGAAAGTGGAAACACCATATATTTT. V usage is TRBV28 and J usage is TRBJ1-3; no reliable D call. V was clipped by 7 bases and J by 3 bases, with 10 bases between them. The CDR3 is made up of 13 amino acids. Germline values: CDR1 MDHEN, CDR2 SYDVKM.

J is TRBJ2-1 and V is TRBV9, with TRBD2 as a possible D gene (5 bases). The CDR3 sequence is 15 residues long. V lost 1 base and J lost 7, with 15 bases in between. In germline, CDR1 is SGDLS, CDR2 YYNGEE. CDR3 region: CASSVPGKGVNEQFF. The DNA for the CDR3 is TGTGCCAGCAGCGTACCGGGAAAGGGAGTAAATGAGCAGTTCTTC.

The rearrangement uses TRBV20-1 and TRBJ1-6; D gene ambiguous. The CDR3 totals 14 residues. CDR1 is DFQATT and CDR2 is SNEGSKA in the germline V gene (reference sequence). Trimming took 1 base from V and 5 from J, leaving 9 bases between them. The CDR3 bases are TGCAGTGCTAGAGGGTCGCGGAATAATTCACCCCTCCACTTT. Its translation: CSARGSRNNSPLHF.

This clonotype was detected only a few times. The chain combines TRBV7-2 with TRBJ2-1; TRBD2 matches at 7 bases. The germline V gene has CDR1 SGHTA and CDR2 FQGNSA. The CDR3 covers 16 residues. V trimming: 5 bases; J trimming: 0 bases; junction bases outside the gene matches: 7. CDR3 protein: CASSRSGTTSYNEQFF. For the CDR3, the DNA is TGTGCCAGCAGCCGTTCCGGGACTACCTCCTACAATGAGCAGTTCTTC.

This clonotype was detected ten times or more. This sequence joins TRBV5-6 and TRBJ2-5; weak D call: TRBD2 (6 bases). CDR1 SGHDT and CDR2 YYEEEE come from the germline V gene. V lost 5 bases and J 4 bases, leaving 12 bases between the germline ends. The length of the CDR3 is 13 residues. CDR3 residues: CASRPAGIETQYF. The CDR3 bases are TGTGCCAGCAGACCGGCGGGGATAGAGACCCAGTACTTC.

The CDR3 nucleotides read TGTGCCAGCAGTTTAACTGGGGCCCGCAATCAGCCCCAGCATTTT. It specifies CASSLTGARNQPQHF. V usage is TRBV12-3 or TRBV12-4 and J usage is TRBJ1-5; tentative D call: TRBD1 (5 bases). V dropped 2 bases and J dropped 2 bases, with 10 bases sitting between them. This CDR3 region has 15 residues.

The chain joins TRBV7-8 to TRBJ1-5; 7 bases line up with TRBD1. In germline, CDR1 is SGHVS, CDR2 FQNEAQ. CDR3 size: 14 residues. J was trimmed by 5 bases and V by 5 bases; bases with no gene match: 6. CDR3 in DNA: TGTGCCAGCAGCAAAGACAGGGCCGATCAGCCCCAGCATTTT. It is translated as CASSKDRADQPQHF.

This chain uses TRBV5-1 with TRBJ2-7; TRBD1 agrees at 10 bases. The germline CDR1 and CDR2 sequences are SGHRS and YFSETQ. V was pared by 0 bases and J by 2 bases, with 2 bases of the junction left unmatched. The CDR3 is made up of 15 amino acids. The CDR3 protein is CASSLEGQGPYEQYF. The DNA for the CDR3 is TGCGCCAGCAGCTTGGAGGGACAGGGGCCCTACGAGCAGTACTTC.

This clonotype occurred many times. The CDR3 nucleotides read TGCAGCGTCGTGGGGCCCACCTACGAGCAGTACTTC. Protein: CSVVGPTYEQYF. The rearrangement uses TRBV29-1 and TRBJ2-7, with D maybe TRBD1 (5 bases). V was shortened by 6 bases and J by 2 bases, with 11 bases between the two germline ends. Germline V lookup: CDR1 SQVTM, CDR2 ANQGSEA. This CDR3 is built from 12 residues.

The gene calls are TRBV29-1 and TRBJ1-2; 7 bases are shared with TRBD1. The CDR3 contains 11 residues. Unmatched junction bases numbered 4, after V lost 8 bases and J lost 4 bases. Germline V gene sequence: CDR1 SQVTM, CDR2 ANQGSEA. The CDR3 protein is CSIRDSYGYTF. The CDR3 DNA follows: TGCAGCATCCGGGACAGCTATGGCTACACCTTC.

This clonotype showed up just a few times. The chain is built from TRBV20-1 and TRBJ1-2; 9 positions agree with TRBD1. Losses at the gene ends were 0 bases for V and 4 bases for J; bases not matched to a gene: 12. The CDR3 totals 17 residues. Germline CDR1 reads DFQATT; CDR2 reads SNEGSKA (reference sequence). DNA for the CDR3: TGCAGTGCTAGAGACAATCTAGGGACAGGGTATAGCTATGGCTACACCTTC. Protein product: CSARDNLGTGYSYGYTF.

This clonotype was seen ten or more times. The chain links TRBV6-5 to TRBJ2-3; the D gene is possibly TRBD1 (5 bases). This CDR3 region has 15 residues. V was cut by 4 bases and J by 13 bases, with 24 bases left in between. Germline values: CDR1 MNHEY, CDR2 SVGAGI. CDR3 nucleotide sequence: TGTGCCAGCAGTTCACCTCGTGTTACGGGTGCCAGGGAGTATTTT. It specifies CASSSPRVTGAREYF.

Worth noting for this clonotype: The junction departs from the called germline gene at one end, perhaps through a read error. V gene TRBV6-1 combines with J gene TRBJ2-1; D call uncertain. The germline gives CDR1 MNHNS, CDR2 SASEGT. CDR3 size: 17 residues. CDR3 amino acids: CASREDKGFRTPNEQFF. The DNA of the CDR3 is TGTGCCAGCAGAGAAGATAAAGGGTTTAGAACGCCCAATGAGCAGTTCTTC.

The sample holds one count of this clonotype. The rearrangement uses TRBV15 and TRBJ2-7; TRBD1 aligns across 7 bases. CDR1 is LNHNV and CDR2 is YYDKDF in the germline V gene (reference sequence). The CDR3 consists of 14 residues. The trim removed 5 bases at V and 2 bases at J, leaving 6 bases unmatched. CDR3 in amino acids: CATSQTGQTYEQYF. The DNA of the CDR3 is TGTGCCACCAGCCAAACGGGACAGACCTACGAGCAGTACTTC.

This clonotype has more than one count but fewer than ten. This rearrangement joins TRBV5-1 to TRBJ1-1; D ambiguous. In germline, CDR1 is SGHRS, CDR2 YFSETQ. The V end was cut by 4 bases, the J end by 0 bases, with 10 bases between. The CDR3 is 14 residues long. CDR3 sequence (DNA): TGCGCCAGCAGCAAGACATCCATGAACACTGAAGCTTTCTTT. Its protein product is CASSKTSMNTEAFF.